This T cell receptor beta chain was found in a study of blood T cell repertoires in COVID-19. Looking at the study overall: The United States, Italy and Spain supplied acute and convalescent COVID-19 samples. Nucleic acid was either cDNA or gDNA, and it came from T cells, B-cell-depleted T cells, or PBMCs.

This clone was seen a handful of times. Per the original methods: Cell counts per sample came from amplifying reference gene primers. The repertoire was sequenced with immunoSEQ multiplex PCR; TCRdb's copy has only in-frame clones and lacks some. The V and J calls and the clone size are those of that table, but D and trimming were determined from the DNA. The sample consists of some 340,000 clones, about 86% of them appearing once. Looked up from germline, CDR1 is SGDLS and CDR2 is YYNGEE. V gave up 1 base and J gave up 4 bases; unmatched junction bases: 8. The CDR3 is 16 amino acids. The V and J genes are TRBV9 and TRBJ1-3; 7 positions agree with TRBD1. The sequence derives from a man in his thirties or forties with active or convalescent COVID-19. Sequenced sample: peripheral blood. CDR3 bases: TGTGCCAGCAGCGTAATTTCGGGACAGCAGGGAAACACCATATATTTT. This translates into CASSVISGQQGNTIYF. The full variable domain, rest sourced from reference TRBV9 and TRBJ1-3, is DSGVTQTPKHLITATGQRVTLRCSPRSGDLSVYWYQQSLDQGLQFLIQYYNGEERAKGNILERFSAQQFPDLHSELNLSSLELGDSALYFCASSVISGQQGNTIYFGEGSWLTVV.